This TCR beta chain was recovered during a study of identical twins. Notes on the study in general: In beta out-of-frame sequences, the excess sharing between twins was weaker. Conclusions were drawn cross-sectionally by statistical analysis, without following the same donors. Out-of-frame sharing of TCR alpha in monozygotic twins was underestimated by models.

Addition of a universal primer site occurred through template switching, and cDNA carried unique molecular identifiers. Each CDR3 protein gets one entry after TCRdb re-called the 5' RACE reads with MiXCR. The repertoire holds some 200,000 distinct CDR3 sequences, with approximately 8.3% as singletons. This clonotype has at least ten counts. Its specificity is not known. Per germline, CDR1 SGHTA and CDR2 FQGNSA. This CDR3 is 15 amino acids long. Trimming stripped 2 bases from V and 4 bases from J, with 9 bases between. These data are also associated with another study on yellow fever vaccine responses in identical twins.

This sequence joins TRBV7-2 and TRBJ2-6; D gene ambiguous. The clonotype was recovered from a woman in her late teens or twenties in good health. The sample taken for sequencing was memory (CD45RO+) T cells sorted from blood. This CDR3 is CASSLMPEGANVLTF. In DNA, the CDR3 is TGTGCCAGCAGCTTAATGCCGGAAGGGGCCAACGTCCTGACTTTC.